This is a list of T cell receptor beta chains from one sample in a study of blood T cell repertoires in COVID-19. TCRdb keeps only in-frame clones here, not all; method: immunoSEQ multiplex PCR. The table shows about 97,000 clones, with around nine tenths occurring only once. Sequenced material: peripheral blood. The receptors come from a woman in her 50s with COVID-19, enrolled during active disease. The CDR3 runs from the conserved cysteine through the conserved F or W. For some rows the clone size is stated as once, few or many, or as a class when expanded; others skip it.

v_call: TRBV5-4; cdr3_length: 15; j_call: TRBJ2-3; clone_size: once; cdr3_aa: CASSVIQRGPDTQYF
v_call: TRBV27; cdr3_length: 14; j_call: TRBJ1-2; clone_size: -; cdr3_aa: CASSLSGGGSGYTF
v_call: TRBV3-1/TRBV3-2; cdr3_length: 16; j_call: TRBJ1-3; clone_size: -; cdr3_aa: CASSQVWQGTGNTIYF
v_call: TRBV4-3; cdr3_length: 16; j_call: TRBJ2-7; clone_size: -; cdr3_aa: CASSQGLTGAAYEQYF
v_call: TRBV5-6; cdr3_length: 14; j_call: TRBJ1-2; clone_size: -; cdr3_aa: CASSRGGTNYGYTF
v_call: TRBV14; cdr3_length: 17; j_call: TRBJ1-4; clone_size: once; cdr3_aa: CASSRTGGVSTNEKLFF
v_call: TRBV4-1; cdr3_length: 15; j_call: TRBJ1-4; clone_size: -; cdr3_aa: CASSPTDSTNEKLFF
v_call: TRBV18; cdr3_length: 14; j_call: TRBJ2-5; clone_size: -; cdr3_aa: CASSPLGAQETQYF
v_call: TRBV18; cdr3_length: 17; j_call: TRBJ2-1; clone_size: -; cdr3_aa: CASSKTPGTALYNEQFF
v_call: TRBV5-4; cdr3_length: 12; j_call: TRBJ1-1; clone_size: -; cdr3_aa: CASSLIGAEAFF
v_call: TRBV3-1/TRBV3-2; cdr3_length: 17; j_call: TRBJ1-2; clone_size: -; cdr3_aa: CASSPSPRTGTSGGYTF
v_call: TRBV5-4; cdr3_length: 14; j_call: TRBJ1-2; clone_size: -; cdr3_aa: CASSLGDGAYGYTF
v_call: TRBV5-4; cdr3_length: 17; j_call: TRBJ2-5; clone_size: -; cdr3_aa: CASSPRLAGGYGETQYF
v_call: TRBV4-3; cdr3_length: 14; j_call: TRBJ1-4; clone_size: -; cdr3_aa: CASRPQGAGEKLFF
v_call: TRBV4-3; cdr3_length: 16; j_call: TRBJ1-1; clone_size: -; cdr3_aa: CASSQDLTGLGAEAFF
v_call: TRBV7-9; cdr3_length: 16; j_call: TRBJ2-2; clone_size: -; cdr3_aa: CASSSILYSGAGELFF
v_call: TRBV7-2; cdr3_length: 14; j_call: TRBJ2-7; clone_size: -; cdr3_aa: CASSLVVRMYEQYF
v_call: TRBV24-1; cdr3_length: 15; j_call: TRBJ2-7; clone_size: -; cdr3_aa: CATSDGNRAHYEQYF
v_call: TRBV23-1; cdr3_length: 14; j_call: TRBJ1-5; clone_size: -; cdr3_aa: CAQPGRVRNQPQHF
v_call: TRBV6-6; cdr3_length: 13; j_call: TRBJ2-5; clone_size: -; cdr3_aa: CASSYPGLETQYF
v_call: TRBV4-1; cdr3_length: 14; j_call: TRBJ1-1; clone_size: -; cdr3_aa: CASSQWDSNTEAFF
v_call: TRBV7-2; cdr3_length: 17; j_call: TRBJ1-3; clone_size: -; cdr3_aa: CASSLVNRVGPGNTIYF
v_call: TRBV11-2; cdr3_length: 12; j_call: TRBJ1-1; clone_size: -; cdr3_aa: CANSGVDTEAFF
v_call: TRBV11-3; cdr3_length: 14; j_call: TRBJ2-2; clone_size: -; cdr3_aa: CASSLGGNTGELFF
v_call: TRBV5-1; cdr3_length: 15; j_call: TRBJ1-1; clone_size: -; cdr3_aa: CASSSGDRGNTEAFF
v_call: TRBV19; cdr3_length: 15; j_call: TRBJ1-2; clone_size: -; cdr3_aa: CASRDLGRGLNGYTF
v_call: TRBV11-2; cdr3_length: 14; j_call: TRBJ1-3; clone_size: -; cdr3_aa: CASSLDLSPQRRYF
v_call: TRBV6-5; cdr3_length: 14; j_call: TRBJ2-2; clone_size: -; cdr3_aa: CATRTGFNTGELFF
v_call: TRBV2; cdr3_length: 14; j_call: TRBJ1-2; clone_size: -; cdr3_aa: CASSETEIYVGYTF
v_call: TRBV5-5; cdr3_length: 13; j_call: TRBJ1-3; clone_size: -; cdr3_aa: CASSLNRGNTIYF
v_call: TRBV7-2; cdr3_length: 14; j_call: TRBJ1-2; clone_size: once; cdr3_aa: CASSLAHPGDGYTF
v_call: TRBV6-5; cdr3_length: 15; j_call: TRBJ1-1; clone_size: -; cdr3_aa: CASSQGQAVNTEAFF